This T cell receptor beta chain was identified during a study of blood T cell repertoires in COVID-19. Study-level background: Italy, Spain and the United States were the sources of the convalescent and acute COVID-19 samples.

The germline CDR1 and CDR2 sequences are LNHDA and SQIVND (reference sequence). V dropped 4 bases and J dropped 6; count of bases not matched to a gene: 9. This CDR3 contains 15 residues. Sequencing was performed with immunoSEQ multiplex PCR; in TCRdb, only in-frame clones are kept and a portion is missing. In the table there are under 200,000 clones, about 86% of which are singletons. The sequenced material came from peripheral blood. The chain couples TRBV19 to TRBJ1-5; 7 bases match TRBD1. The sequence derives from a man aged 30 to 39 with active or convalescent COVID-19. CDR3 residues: CASSTSTGAGQPQHF. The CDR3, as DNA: TGTGCCAGTAGTACCTCCACAGGGGCGGGTCAGCCCCAGCATTTT.